Given below is one T cell receptor beta chain in context. The clone's antigen remains unknown. Per-nucleotide qualities are absent, and no much larger clonotype sits a single base away. The library was generated by the immunoSEQ multiplex PCR assay. A mixture of 60 forward primers for TCR Vbeta segments and 13 reverse primers for TCR Jbeta segments was used in the multiplex PCR. A multiplex PCR assay on genomic DNA amplified the CDR3 region of rearranged TCR beta genes. Amplified TCR beta libraries were sequenced as 87-base-pair reads on the Illumina HiSeq System. The authors' analysis ran thus. In a later analysis, some 80 million unique TCR beta chains were counted across the 690 or so repertoires, and roughly 9.9 million of these chains were shared by at least two donors. To remove PCR and sequencing errors, raw reads were error-corrected and collapsed into unique sequences using a nearest-neighbor algorithm that merged closely related sequences. V, D and J gene segments were assigned by aligning CDR3 sequences to IMGT reference sequences. Each retained sequence needed at least a six-nucleotide match to both a V gene segment and a J gene segment. Rearrangements were called productive when the CDR3 lacked stop codons and stayed in frame with V and J; all others were non-productive. Following IMGT convention, CDR3 was defined as the stretch from the second conserved V-encoded cysteine to the conserved J-encoded phenylalanine. Sequences without an unambiguous match to a single V gene segment were excluded from the earlier analysis of over 500 of the donors. In an earlier analysis of approximately 500 of the donors, a V segment was called functional when productive rearrangements were above 56.7%, and segregating when the standard deviation between donors exceeded 5%. To diagnose cytomegalovirus status from the catalog of TCR beta chain sequences, a statistical classification framework was built. In a later analysis, V and J genes were assigned by comparing TCR nucleotide sequences against IMGT/GENE-DB human TR gene sequences. Using the TCRdist pipeline, a later analysis assigned CDR3 sequences along with most-parsimonious VDJ recombination scenarios. In a later analysis, each TCR beta chain was defined by its CDR3 amino acid sequence together with its V-gene family, and reads without a unique V-gene family were excluded. In a later analysis, fewer than 650 highly shared, low-generation-probability nucleotide sequences were removed to address suspected cross-contamination and a sequencing artifact. A later analysis calculated a clonal expansion index for each public chain from normalized within-repertoire ranks of inferred template counts. A later analysis computed generation probabilities with a VDJ recombination model fitted to out-of-frame rearrangements, and checked the results against IGoR. In a later analysis, TCR-TCR, TCR-HLA and TCR-CMV co-occurrence was scored with hypergeometric tests, and a repertoire-size bias correction was applied to TCR pairs. In a later analysis, false discovery rates were estimated by permuting HLA or CMV assignments 20 times. A later analysis grouped co-occurring TCRs with DBSCAN, adding TCRdist sequence similarity when clustering within HLA-allele-positive subsets. Repertoires with fewer than 30,000 or more than 120,000 public chains were left out of co-occurrence clustering, as were five repertoires with anomalous nucleotide sharing. TCRdb holds this immuneACCESS table with in-frame rearrangements only. Some clones are missing; in checked studies, unresolved V genes explain under half, and the rest has no known cause. V, J and clone size reflect that table, while D and trimming were determined from the DNA. The sample profile shows some 190,000 clones; roughly 77% of them were found once. Of the sample, more than 4.5% falls within the top ten clones.

The cohort consisted of approximately 670 healthy bone marrow donors. All cohort members were sampled while nominally healthy, although unrecorded immune exposures were likely present. The donor was CMV seropositive and belonged to the group of a few hundred seropositive cohort members. Each donor provided a peripheral blood sample, and peripheral blood mononuclear cells were used for TCR beta sequencing. The Qiagen DNeasy Blood Extraction Kit was used to extract genomic DNA from the blood cell samples. This sample is drawn from a study of cytomegalovirus exposure and HLA in healthy donors (dated 2017 in TCRdb). Background for the entire study: An earlier analysis of about 560 of the donors reported approximately 280 Gb of sequence data and around 110 million unique TCR beta sequences obtained from about 179 million T cells. The study aimed to test whether signatures of past pathogen exposure could be identified by cataloging public T cell receptors. Of the 350 to 400 genotyped donors, approximately 83% fell in the genetic ancestry cluster associated with self-reported Caucasian donors. A later genetic analysis took genome-wide SNP genotypes for about 55% of the 666 donors and used that subset as a discovery cohort. The later analysis used no new phenotypic data to find candidate immune exposures, relying instead on TCR beta sequences and their occurrence across donors. Several DR-DQ haplotypes were treated as single units for association and clustering because of strong linkage in the cohort. To decide whether each TCR beta V gene segment behaved as functional or pseudogenic, an earlier analysis of some 580 of the donors relied on high-throughput TCR beta sequencing. About 300 gigabases of sequencing data and around 85 million unique TCR sequences made up an early release that covered fewer than 650 HLA-typed donors. All discovery cohort repertoires had been generated using a single sequencing platform. On average, about 200,000 unique TCR beta nucleotide sequences were sequenced per donor among 300 to 500 genotyped donors of the cohort, with roughly 20% of those sequences being non-productive. HLA typing included class I and class II loci at four-digit resolution. In addition to the first cohort of around 670 subjects, a separate validation cohort of 120 different subjects was used. Typing coverage differed by locus: A, B, C, DRB1 and DQB1 were typed in about 620-640 donors, DQA1 in 500 to 550, DPA1 in some 600, and DPB1 in just under 490. The study used immunosequencing to profile the T cell repertoires of approximately 690 subjects and linked those repertoires to cytomegalovirus serostatus. High-throughput TCR immunosequencing, statistical association of individual TCRs with disease status, and machine learning were combined to predict cytomegalovirus infection status. Alongside the repertoire data, information on donor age, sex, ethnicity and CMV serostatus was compiled. A later analysis re-examined previously published TCR beta repertoires from just over 650 donors and added high-resolution HLA genotyping to investigate patterns of TCR occurrence.

The investigation overall reported the following: Presence/absence analyses assumed roughly uniform sequencing depth across donors, an assumption that may not hold. CMV serostatus was the only immune exposure information available for the cohort. Some IMGT-functional V segments, including TRBV6-2 and TRBV6-3, could not be distinguished by the 87-base-pair reads and were therefore excluded. The sequencing pipeline was judged likely to have produced a cluster of highly shared sequence variants as a technical artifact. The study gave a list of under 200 TCR beta chains associated with cytomegalovirus. Several of the top co-occurrence clusters appeared to be linked to parvovirus B19, influenza, CMV and Epstein-Barr virus, according to a later analysis. A later analysis found that most CMV-associated TCR beta chains appeared HLA-restricted, with HLA associations seemingly driven largely by CMV exposure. Assigning TCR associations to individual alleles was difficult when HLA alleles, especially DR and DQ, strongly co-occurred. It was suggested by the authors that the approach could potentially be generalized to other disease states and immunological phenotypes. An earlier analysis of around 540 of the donors showed that most TCR beta V segments appeared in productive rearrangements either about 87% or about 30% of the time, which broadly matched IMGT annotations. In both the original and validation cohorts, the classifier was reported to diagnose cytomegalovirus status with high specificity and sensitivity. Compared with equally common non-associated chains, HLA-associated TCR beta chains in a later analysis were more clonally expanded and had lower generation probabilities. Correlated functional status among segregating V segments might reflect linkage disequilibrium, but an unknown experimental factor could not be ruled out. The cohort was sequenced for TCR beta chains only, and without alpha or paired-chain data the features that could be detected were limited. A further reported finding was that TCR beta sequences accurately predicted the HLA-A and HLA-B alleles for most subjects in the first cohort. In a later genetic analysis, fewer N-insertions in productive TCRs were reported among donors in an Asian-associated ancestry cluster than the roughly 640-donor mean. HLA typing was unavailable for some donors at each locus, so association tests used only the typed subset. In a later genetic analysis, a missense DCLRE1C variant was associated with V-gene and J-gene trimming of TCR beta chains, and the association was replicated in an independent cohort. Three of the identified cytomegalovirus-associated TCR beta chains were confirmed in vitro to be specific for cytomegalovirus antigens. In a later analysis, TCR association rates were found to vary across HLA loci, with the most associated TCRs seen for DRB1 alleles and the fewest for HLA-C alleles. In a later analysis, some 17,000 TCR beta sequences were associated with specific HLA alleles at a false discovery rate of 0.05. Because counts were too low, around 17 rarely observed V segments, including chromosome 9 orphons, were left out of the earlier analysis of about 620 of the donors. Most TCR sequences were seen in very few donors, while some public TCRs were found in many individuals.

For this chain, trimming is 2 bases at the V end and 1 base at the J end, and the number of junction bases without a gene match is 4. The germline V gene provides CDR1 SGHNT and CDR2 YENEEA. The CDR3, cysteine through phenylalanine, is 16 amino acids long. The entry retains the CDR3 DNA only, 48 bases that are in frame from base 1. The source material was PBMCs. The chain is assembled from TRBV11-3 and TRBJ1-1, with 10 bases aligning to TRBD1. This clonotype was obtained from a man aged 25 to 40 in good health and CMV-seropositive. CDR3 reads: CASSLRTGGTNTEAFF. DNA sequence: TGTGCCAGCAGCTTACGGACAGGGGGGACGAACACTGAAGCTTTCTTT.